These 18 T cell receptor beta chains came from one sample sequenced in a study of blood T cell repertoires in COVID-19. This table comes from immunoSEQ multiplex PCR, and its TCRdb copy is limited to in-frame clones, with some not included. This sample has about 49,000 clones; around 82% occur once, and the top ten carry over 12%. Sequenced sample: peripheral blood. Receptors were obtained from a human donor in a cohort sampled during active COVID-19.

This chain connects TRBV19 to TRBJ2-1; D is perhaps TRBD2 (6 bases). The germline V and J ends were trimmed by 4 bases and 6 bases, with 13 bases remaining between them. The germline CDR1 and CDR2 sequences are LNHDA and SQIVND (reference sequence). The CDR3 is 14 amino acids. CDR3 DNA sequence: TGTGCCAGTAGTAGCGGTAGCGGAGGCAATGAGCAGTTCTTC. Translating it yields CASSSGSGGNEQFF.

This clone was counted between two and nine times. CDR3 bases: TGTGCCAGCGGGGGCAGGGAAAGCAATCAGCCCCAGCATTTT. It codes for CASGGRESNQPQHF. This chain links TRBV6-6 with TRBJ1-5; D is possibly TRBD1 (6 bases). This CDR3 contains 14 residues. With 8 bases removed from V and 1 base from J, the gap between germline ends came to 12 bases. CDR1 MNHNY and CDR2 SVGAGI come from the germline V gene (reference sequence).

The V and J genes are TRBV7-9 and TRBJ2-7; D perhaps matches TRBD1 (6 bases). Germline values: CDR1 SEHNR, CDR2 FQNEAQ (reference sequence). Trimming took 5 bases from V and 1 from J, leaving 9 bases between them. This CDR3 comprises 13 residues. The CDR3 nucleotides read TGTGCCAGCAGCCCCGGACAGTCCTACGAGCAGTACTTC. Amino acids: CASSPGQSYEQYF.

V gene TRBV2 combines with J gene TRBJ2-1; TRBD2 might be the D (6 bases). The V end was cut by 6 bases, the J end by 10 bases, with 13 bases between. This CDR3 is built from 12 residues. Germline loops: CDR1 SNHLY, CDR2 FYNNEI. CDR3 DNA sequence: TGTGCCAGCAGGGGCACTAGCAACGAGCAGTTCTTC. Its protein product is CASRGTSNEQFF.

This chain links TRBV11-3 with TRBJ2-2, with TRBD1 matching 7 bases. Germline CDR1 and CDR2: SGHNT and YENEEA. V shed 5 bases, J shed 3 bases, and the junction held 6 bases outside the gene matches. This CDR3 has 15 residues. The DNA for the CDR3 is TGTGCCAGCAGCCTCCGACAGGGCGACACCGGGGAGCTGTTTTTT. It translates to CASSLRQGDTGELFF.

V and J are TRBV6-2 or TRBV6-3 and TRBJ2-6; no reliable D call. V was pared by 1 base and J by 0 bases, with 4 bases between. The CDR3 extends over 15 amino acids. Germline V CDR1 and CDR2: MNHEY, SVGEGT. The CDR3 here is CASSYFGSGANVLTF. CDR3 DNA sequence: TGTGCCAGCAGTTACTTCGGCTCTGGGGCCAACGTCCTGACTTTC.

V usage is TRBV18 and J usage is TRBJ1-3, with a possible D match to TRBD1 (6 bases). From germline, CDR1 is KGHSH and CDR2 LQKENI. V gave up 6 bases and J gave up 5 bases, with 23 bases separating them. The CDR3 is 17 amino acids. The CDR3 DNA reads as TGTGCCAGCTCCCCAGCCGTTGGGGGCCCCCCGAGAAACACCATATATTTT. This encodes CASSPAVGGPPRNTIYF.

The chain joins TRBV10-3 to TRBJ2-1, with 9 bases lining up with TRBD1. Looked up from germline, CDR1 is ENHRY and CDR2 is SYGVKD. The CDR3 consists of 16 residues. The V gene end was trimmed by 9 bases and the J gene end by 5 bases; junction bases not matched to a gene: 14. CDR3 nucleotides: TGTGCCATACGGGCTACAGGGGGCTTCGCACACAATGAGCAGTTCTTC. Translation: CAIRATGGFAHNEQFF.

The chain recombines TRBV30 with TRBJ1-4; a possible D gene is TRBD1 (5 bases). The CDR3 is made up of 16 amino acids. Germline V gene sequence: CDR1 GTSNPN, CDR2 SVGIG (reference sequence). V dropped 6 bases and J dropped 1 base, with 18 bases sitting between them. CDR3 in DNA: TGTGCCTGTCGACATCTTGGGGCTAGAACTAATGAAAAACTGTTTTTT. Residues: CACRHLGARTNEKLFF.

The V and J genes are TRBV7-2 and TRBJ2-7; 10 positions agree with TRBD2. Germline values: CDR1 SGHTA, CDR2 FQGNSA. The J segment lost 4 bases and the V segment lost 2 bases, leaving 8 bases of the junction unmatched. The CDR3 extends over 16 amino acids. The CDR3 loop reads CASSLSRASGRYEQYF. The CDR3 bases are TGTGCCAGCAGCTTAAGTCGGGCTAGCGGGAGATACGAGCAGTACTTC.

The chain has TRBV6-2 or TRBV6-3 and TRBJ1-3, with 8 bases identical to TRBD1. Looked up from germline, CDR1 is MNHEY and CDR2 is SVGEGT. This CDR3 contains 15 residues. V was clipped by 5 bases and J by 4 bases; unmatched bases: 7. The CDR3 DNA sequence: TGTGCCAGCAGTGCCCAGGGGGCGCGAGGAAACACCATATATTTT. Translation: CASSAQGARGNTIYF.

V is TRBV2 and J is TRBJ2-2, with 9 bases identical to TRBD2. The CDR3 covers 15 residues. V lost 7 bases, J lost 6 bases, and 9 bases stayed unmatched. Germline CDR1 is SNHLY and CDR2 is FYNNEI. For the CDR3, the DNA is TGTGCCAGCACCTTAGCGGGAGTTTTGCCCGGGGAGCTGTTTTTT. Amino acids: CASTLAGVLPGELFF.

The genes are TRBV6-2 or TRBV6-3 and TRBJ2-7; D perhaps matches TRBD2 (6 bases). This CDR3 comprises 13 residues. V lost 5 bases, J lost 7 bases, and 15 bases lay in between. In germline, CDR1 is MNHEY, CDR2 SVGEGT. This chain's CDR3 is CASSRSRAGEQYF. CDR3 nucleotide sequence: TGTGCCAGCAGTCGTTCCAGGGCGGGGGAGCAGTACTTC.

The CDR3 region is CASSPNRDSYNEQFF. The CDR3 nucleotides are TGTGCCAGCTCACCAAACCGGGACAGCTACAATGAGCAGTTCTTC. The chain has TRBV18 and TRBJ2-1; the match to TRBD1 covers 7 bases. The CDR3 extends over 15 amino acids. Looked up from germline, CDR1 is KGHSH and CDR2 is LQKENI. With V trimmed by 2 bases and J by 3 bases, 4 bases remained unmatched.

The chain couples TRBV11-1 to TRBJ1-2; 8 bases map to TRBD1. The length of the CDR3 is 13 residues. V shed 4 bases, J shed 7 bases, and the junction held 5 bases outside the gene matches. Germline-derived CDR1 and CDR2 are SGHAT and FQDESV (reference sequence). The CDR3, as DNA: TGTGCCAGCAGCTCGGACAGGGTGCGTGGCTACACCTTC. As protein: CASSSDRVRGYTF.

This sequence joins TRBV7-6 and TRBJ2-3; tentatively, D is TRBD2 (5 bases). Germline CDR1 reads SGHVS; CDR2 reads FNYEAQ. V shed 5 bases and J shed 5 bases, with 17 bases lying between them. The CDR3 sequence is 15 residues long. The CDR3 region is CASSPFGMAQDTQYF. The CDR3, as DNA: TGTGCCAGCAGCCCTTTCGGGATGGCCCAAGATACGCAGTATTTT.

The J gene is TRBJ2-3, the V gene TRBV7-3, with D uncertain. Germline CDR1 reads SGHTA; CDR2 reads FQGTGA. This CDR3 contains 15 residues. Trimming took off 2 bases at V and 4 bases at J, with 13 bases between the two ends. The CDR3 nucleotides read TGTGCCAGCAGCTTATTCCCCGGTATGGCAGATACGCAGTATTTT. As protein: CASSLFPGMADTQYF.

This chain joins TRBV19 and TRBJ1-1; D gene unclear. Trimming cost V 5 bases and J 4 bases, with 14 bases left between them. The CDR3 sequence is 14 residues long. Germline CDR1 and CDR2: LNHDA and SQIVND (reference sequence). CDR3 bases: TGTGCCAGTAGTTGGGCCCGGGAAAGCACTGAAGCTTTCTTT. This translates into CASSWARESTEAFF.